The 21 T cell receptor beta chains below were found in one sample sequenced in a study of blood T cell repertoires in COVID-19 (dated by TCRdb to 2020 to 2022). Library generation was performed with the immunoSEQ multiplex PCR assay. TCRdb provides this immuneACCESS table in a form limited to in-frame rearrangements. Some clones are lacking; in checked studies, under half of them reflect an unresolved V gene, and why the rest are absent is not known. Present in this sample are more than 120,000 clones, 84% of which were seen just once. The leading ten clones occupy 4.8% of the sample. Sequenced material: peripheral blood. Every receptor here comes from a human donor in a cohort sampled during active COVID-19.

The rearrangement joins TRBV19 to TRBJ2-7; 8 bases match TRBD1. J lost 4 bases, V lost 3 bases, and 5 bases had no gene match. Germline V gives CDR1 LNHDA, CDR2 SQIVND (reference sequence). The CDR3 contains 14 residues. DNA of the CDR3: TGTGCCAGTAGTATTGGCAGGGGGCCTTACGAGCAGTACTTC. It codes for CASSIGRGPYEQYF. The variable domain in full, completed from reference TRBV19 and TRBJ2-7, reads DGGITQSPKYLFRKEGQNVTLSCEQNLNHDAMYWYRQDPGQGLRLIYYSQIVNDFQKGDIAEGYSVSREKKESFPLTVTSAQKNPTAFYLCASSIGRGPYEQYFGPGTRLTVT.

The chain joins TRBV7-2 to TRBJ2-1; TRBD2 might be the D (6 bases). Germline V gene lookup returns CDR1 SGHTA and CDR2 FQGNSA. V was cut by 5 bases and J by 7 bases, with 15 bases left in between. The CDR3 is 14 amino acids. The CDR3: CASSPGATRNEQFF. CDR3 bases: TGTGCCAGCAGCCCCGGGGCGACTAGGAATGAGCAGTTCTTC.

The chain recombines TRBV7-9 with TRBJ1-5; D call uncertain. Trimming took 5 bases from V and 0 from J, leaving 8 bases between them. The CDR3 has 14 residues. Germline CDR1 reads SEHNR; CDR2 reads FQNEAQ (reference sequence). CDR3 nucleotides: TGTGCCAGCAGCGCCGGTTTTAGCAATCAGCCCCAGCATTTT. This sequence encodes CASSAGFSNQPQHF.

CDR3 region: CASSTGTGRRGTQYF. In DNA, the CDR3 is TGTGCCAGTAGTACTGGGACAGGGAGGAGAGGCACGCAGTATTTT. This chain joins TRBV19 and TRBJ2-3, with 9 bases matching TRBD1. J gave up 9 bases and V 4 bases, and 11 bases lay outside the gene matches. The CDR3 runs 15 residues. In germline, CDR1 is LNHDA, CDR2 SQIVND (reference sequence).

V is TRBV30 and J is TRBJ1-2; the match to TRBD1 covers 8 bases. Germline V CDR1 and CDR2: GTSNPN, SVGIG (reference sequence). CDR3 length: 14 amino acids. V lost 0 bases and J lost 2; bases outside the gene matches: 2. The CDR3 is CAWSVSGGNYGYTF. The CDR3 DNA follows: TGTGCCTGGAGTGTATCAGGGGGCAACTATGGCTACACCTTC.

The chain couples TRBV12-5 to TRBJ1-6; D is undetermined. V was clipped by 3 bases and J by 7 bases, with 4 bases between them. The CDR3 spans 12 residues. Germline loops: CDR1 LGHNT, CDR2 FRNRAP. As DNA, the CDR3 is TGTGCTAGTGGTTTCGGGAATTCACCCCTCCACTTT. Its translation: CASGFGNSPLHF.

The chain has TRBV11-3 and TRBJ2-7, with D possibly being TRBD1 (6 bases). Looked up from germline, CDR1 is SGHNT and CDR2 is YENEEA. The CDR3 sequence is 12 residues long. Trimming pared 0 bases from V and 8 bases from J, leaving 8 bases between. In DNA, the CDR3 is TGTGCCAGCAGCTTAGAAGGGGGAAAGCAGTACGTC. The encoded protein is CASSLEGGKQYV.

In its sample, this clone was seen once. The chain has TRBV5-1 and TRBJ1-1, with D perhaps TRBD1 (5 bases). The ends were cut back, 2 bases at V and 4 bases at J, with 9 bases in the middle. From germline, CDR1 is SGHRS and CDR2 YFSETQ. The CDR3 totals 13 residues. The CDR3 protein is CASSFGGGTEAFF. DNA for the CDR3: TGCGCCAGCAGCTTCGGGGGAGGCACTGAAGCTTTCTTT.

The chain links TRBV7-2 to TRBJ1-6; D unclear. The CDR3 has 14 amino acids. Trimming removed 4 bases at V and 10 bases at J, with 14 bases between. Germline V gene data show CDR1 as SGHTA and CDR2 as FQGNSA. CDR3 sequence: CASSSDPGGSPLHF. The CDR3 nucleotides read TGTGCCAGCAGCTCCGACCCTGGCGGATCACCCCTCCACTTT.

This chain connects TRBV11-3 to TRBJ2-1; maybe TRBD1 (5 bases). Germline values: CDR1 SGHNT, CDR2 YENEEA. The V end lost 5 bases, the J end lost 5 bases, and 10 bases lay between the germline ends. The CDR3 covers 13 residues. CDR3 sequence: CASSRDRNNEQFF. DNA for the CDR3: TGTGCCAGCAGCCGTGACAGAAACAATGAGCAGTTCTTC. The full variable domain, its missing parts supplied by reference TRBV11-3 and TRBJ2-1, is EAGVVQSPRYKIIEKKQPVAFWCNPISGHNTLYWYLQNLGQGPELLIRYENEEAVDDSQLPKDRFSAERLKGVDSTLKIQPAELGDSAVYLCASSRDRNNEQFFGPGTRLTVL.

This chain connects TRBV28 to TRBJ2-7; D call uncertain. The CDR3 consists of 15 residues. V dropped 5 bases and J dropped 2 bases, with 16 bases sitting between them. The germline V gene encodes CDR1 MDHEN and CDR2 SYDVKM. The CDR3 sequence: CASSPPPARPYEQYF. CDR3 sequence (DNA): TGTGCCAGCAGTCCTCCACCAGCGAGACCCTACGAGCAGTACTTC.

The chain couples TRBV27 to TRBJ2-1, with TRBD1 matching over 7 bases. V was pared by 1 base and J by 10 bases, with 7 bases of the junction left unmatched. There are 14 residues in the CDR3. The germline gives CDR1 MNHEY, CDR2 SMNVEV (reference sequence). The DNA of the CDR3 is TGTGCCAGCAGTTTATGGGCAGGGGGAAAGGAGCAGTTCTTC. It encodes CASSLWAGGKEQFF.

The chain joins TRBV3-1 (or the pseudogene TRBV3-2) to TRBJ2-5; 13 bases map to TRBD2. The CDR3 extends over 16 amino acids. CDR1 is LGHDT, CDR2 YNNKEL, per germline (reference sequence). Losses at the gene ends were 4 bases for V and 4 bases for J; bases not matched to a gene: 6. CDR3 in DNA: TGTGCCAGCAGCCTCGAACTAGCGGGGGGGACAGAGACCCAGTACTTC. This gives the protein CASSLELAGGTETQYF.

This chain joins TRBV28 and TRBJ2-3; 8 nucleotides align to TRBD1. Germline-derived CDR1 and CDR2 are MDHEN and SYDVKM. Germline trimming cut 8 bases from V and 6 bases from J; bases unmatched to any gene: 25. The CDR3 runs 19 residues. This chain's CDR3 is CASSPADFRGQNLWDTQYF. The CDR3, as DNA: TGTGCCAGCTCCCCTGCGGACTTCAGGGGGCAAAACCTCTGGGATACGCAGTATTTT.

The chain recombines TRBV12-5 with TRBJ1-1; D unresolved. The CDR3 is 14 residues long. The germline V and J ends were trimmed by 1 base and 1 base, with 7 bases remaining between them. Germline assignment: CDR1 LGHNT and CDR2 FRNRAP. The CDR3 coding sequence is TGTGCTAGTGGTTTGGGGGAGGGGAACACTGAAGCTTTCTTT. It codes for CASGLGEGNTEAFF.

The chain couples TRBV18 to TRBJ2-7, with 7 bases that match TRBD1. CDR3 size: 15 residues. In germline, CDR1 is KGHSH, CDR2 LQKENI. V shed 3 bases, J shed 5 bases, and the junction held 10 bases outside the gene matches. CDR3 in amino acids: CASSPTNSGGNEQYV. The CDR3 DNA follows: TGTGCCAGCTCACCTACGAACTCAGGGGGTAACGAGCAGTACGTC.

The CDR3 spells CASSPFAGETQYF. The CDR3, as DNA: TGTGCCAGCAGCCCCTTTGCCGGGGAGACCCAGTACTTC. The chain links TRBV7-2 to TRBJ2-5; no reliable D call. Germline CDR1 is SGHTA and CDR2 is FQGNSA. This CDR3 has 13 residues. V was pared by 5 bases and J by 5 bases, with 12 bases between.

The chain carries TRBV25-1 and TRBJ1-5, with a possible D match to TRBD1 (6 bases). Germline V gives CDR1 MGHDK, CDR2 SYGVNS. V lost 4 bases to trimming and J lost 5 bases, with 18 bases between them. The CDR3 runs 16 residues. CDR3 protein: CASSGAGASADQPQHF. Written as DNA, the CDR3 is TGTGCCAGCAGTGGGGCAGGGGCTTCGGCGGATCAGCCCCAGCATTTT.

The chain carries TRBV5-6 and TRBJ2-3; TRBD1 might be the D (6 bases). The germline V gene encodes CDR1 SGHDT and CDR2 YYEEEE. The ends were cut back, 6 bases at V and 2 bases at J, with 16 bases in the middle. This CDR3 region has 15 residues. Written as DNA, the CDR3 is TGTGCCAGCACCACCATGGGGGCCATCACAGATACGCAGTATTTT. It codes for CASTTMGAITDTQYF.

This clone has more than one count but fewer than ten. The chain carries TRBV3-1 (or the pseudogene TRBV3-2) and TRBJ2-1; D perhaps matches TRBD2 (5 bases). V was clipped by 0 bases and J by 14 bases, with 11 bases between them. Germline CDR1 LGHDT, CDR2 YNNKEL (reference sequence). This CDR3 comprises 12 residues. This CDR3 reads CASSQDRGREFF. Written as DNA, the CDR3 is TGTGCCAGCAGCCAAGATCGCGGGCGGGAGTTCTTC.

The genes are TRBV29-1 and TRBJ1-1; unclear D gene. V was shortened by 7 bases and J by 0 bases, with 6 bases between the two germline ends. CDR3 length equals 11 residues. CDR1 is SQVTM, CDR2 ANQGSEA, per germline. Here the CDR3 reads CSGVMNTEAFF. The CDR3 DNA reads as TGCAGCGGAGTAATGAACACTGAAGCTTTCTTT.